The rows below give T cell receptor beta chains drawn from one sample of a study of cytomegalovirus exposure and HLA in healthy donors. Produced via immunoSEQ multiplex PCR; TCRdb's table is partial and in-frame only. The sample lists about 190,000 clones, roughly 74% occurring once. The sample consisted of PBMCs. These receptors all come from a young woman in good health and CMV-seronegative. Both conserved end residues are part of each CDR3. The D gene is left open where the match is weak. Size tells how often a clone was seen (once, few, many) or the class of an expanded clone, and some rows leave it out.

clone size,D gene,V gene,J gene,CDR3 protein,CDR3 DNA
few,TRBD1,TRBV5-6,TRBJ1-3,CASSTGTAGNTIYF,TGTGCCAGCAGCACCGGGACAGCTGGAAACACCATATATTTT
few,TRBD2,TRBV4-2,TRBJ2-5,CASSQVGEGTPETQYF,TGTGCCAGCAGCCAAGTTGGGGAGGGGACTCCAGAGACCCAGTACTTC
-,-,TRBV7-3,TRBJ1-1,CASSLTSGAGIPFF,TGTGCCAGCAGCTTAACCTCGGGTGCAGGGATTCCTTTCTTT
-,-,TRBV18,TRBJ2-1,CASSSQRNEQFF,TGTGCCAGCTCGTCCCAGCGAAATGAGCAGTTCTTC
-,-,TRBV19,TRBJ1-5,CASSKGQTNQPQHF,TGTGCCAGTAGTAAAGGACAGACCAATCAGCCCCAGCATTTT
-,-,TRBV19,TRBJ1-1,CASSPIDANTEAFF,TGTGCCAGTAGCCCTATTGATGCGAACACTGAAGCTTTCTTT
once,TRBD1,TRBV6-5,TRBJ2-7,CASSSGQGFHEQYF,TGTGCCAGCAGTTCTGGACAGGGTTTCCACGAGCAGTACTTC
-,-,TRBV7-9,TRBJ2-7,CASSPRLVPYEQYF,TGTGCCAGCAGCCCACGACTAGTACCCTACGAGCAGTACTTC
-,TRBD2,TRBV6-5,TRBJ2-3,CASSSRTSGSGDTQYF,TGTGCCAGCAGTTCACGGACTAGCGGGAGTGGCGATACGCAGTATTTT
-,-,TRBV5-1,TRBJ1-3,CASTSTGGRVDTIYF,TGCGCCAGCACCTCCACGGGGGGTCGGGTGGACACCATATATTTT
-,-,TRBV19,TRBJ2-3,CASQGTDTQYF,TGTGCCAGCCAGGGCACAGATACGCAGTATTTT
-,TRBD2,TRBV11-3,TRBJ2-1,CASSYTSLAGGDNEQFF,TGTGCCAGCAGCTACACTTCATTAGCGGGGGGGGACAATGAGCAGTTCTTC
-,TRBD2,TRBV9,TRBJ2-1,CASSVEAGGPLGDEQFF,TGTGCCAGCAGCGTAGAAGCGGGGGGGCCTTTAGGTGATGAGCAGTTCTTC
-,TRBD2,TRBV9,TRBJ2-4,CASSAGGVAGGNIQYF,TGTGCCAGCAGCGCAGGAGGAGTAGCGGGCGGGAACATTCAGTACTTC
-,-,TRBV6-5,TRBJ2-3,CASSYEIQGTDTQYF,TGTGCCAGCAGTTACGAGATACAGGGTACAGATACGCAGTATTTT
-,TRBD1,TRBV12-5,TRBJ2-5,CASGLAPGTVDQETQYF,TGTGCTAGTGGTTTGGCCCCCGGGACAGTCGATCAAGAGACCCAGTACTTC
-,TRBD1,TRBV6-6,TRBJ2-7,CASSQPGQGLYEQYF,TGTGCCAGCAGTCAACCGGGACAGGGACTGTACGAGCAGTACTTC
-,TRBD1,TRBV7-9,TRBJ1-6,CASSFGQATYNSPLHF,TGTGCCAGCAGCTTCGGACAGGCGACTTATAATTCACCCCTCCACTTT
-,-,TRBV6-1,TRBJ2-7,CASSEAHRSSYEQYF,TGTGCCAGCAGTGAAGCGCATAGGAGCTCCTACGAGCAGTACTTC
-,TRBD2,TRBV15,TRBJ2-7,CATSREAGASSYEQYF,TGTGCCACCAGCAGAGAGGCGGGAGCCAGCTCCTACGAGCAGTACTTC
-,-,TRBV5-4,TRBJ2-1,CASSLGGTEQFF,TGTGCCAGCAGCCTAGGAGGAACTGAGCAGTTCTTC
-,-,TRBV7-9,TRBJ1-1,CASSPGRGAMNTEAFF,TGTGCCAGCAGCCCTGGGAGGGGGGCGATGAACACTGAAGCTTTCTTT
-,TRBD2,TRBV7-6,TRBJ2-7,CASSLDGGRDYEQYF,TGTGCCAGCAGCTTAGACGGCGGGAGGGACTACGAGCAGTACTTC
few,-,TRBV6-4,TRBJ2-1,CASSDGTPPGEQFF,TGTGCCAGCAGTGACGGGACACCCCCCGGCGAGCAGTTCTTC
-,-,TRBV2,TRBJ2-7,CASGRFLGHEQYF,TGTGCCAGCGGACGGTTTTTGGGGCACGAGCAGTACTTC
-,TRBD2,TRBV5-4,TRBJ2-1,CASSSSGRTYNEQFF,TGTGCCAGCAGCAGTAGCGGGAGGACCTACAATGAGCAGTTCTTC
-,TRBD2,TRBV28,TRBJ2-7,CASSLHGSLAGVYEQYF,TGTGCCAGCAGTTTACACGGTAGCCTAGCGGGTGTCTACGAGCAGTACTTC
-,-,TRBV5-1,TRBJ2-3,CASSPGSGGADTQYF,TGCGCCAGCAGCCCCGGGTCTGGGGGCGCAGATACGCAGTATTTT
-,-,TRBV2,TRBJ1-6,CASSVQSQTGGVLHF,TGTGCCAGCAGTGTCCAATCCCAAACTGGTGGTGTCCTCCACTTT
few,TRBD1,TRBV7-9,TRBJ1-4,CASSHRDRDEKLFF,TGTGCCAGCAGCCACCGGGACAGGGATGAAAAACTGTTTTTT
-,-,TRBV6-6,TRBJ1-2,CASSYAAANYGYTF,TGTGCCAGCAGTTACGCAGCAGCGAACTATGGCTACACCTTC
-,-,TRBV2,TRBJ2-4,CASSEWQGNIQYF,TGTGCCAGCAGTGAATGGCAGGGCAACATTCAGTACTTC
few,-,TRBV19,TRBJ2-7,CASSTAWSGEQYF,TGTGCCAGTAGTACTGCTTGGTCGGGAGAGCAGTACTTC
-,-,TRBV25-1,TRBJ1-1,CASSIHDSLNTEAFF,TGTGCCAGCAGTATACACGACAGCTTGAACACTGAAGCTTTCTTT
-,-,TRBV2,TRBJ1-6,CASSATADPNSPLHF,TGTGCCAGCAGTGCTACAGCGGACCCTAATTCACCCCTCCACTTT
-,TRBD2,TRBV7-3,TRBJ2-1,CASSLTRTSGYNEQFF,TGTGCCAGCAGCTTAACCAGGACTAGCGGATACAATGAGCAGTTCTTC
-,TRBD1,TRBV14,TRBJ2-5,CASSQGGLGQQETQYF,TGTGCCAGCAGCCAAGGGGGATTGGGACAGCAAGAGACCCAGTACTTC
-,TRBD1,TRBV9,TRBJ2-2,CASSERVGQRGELFF,TGTGCCAGCAGTGAAAGGGTGGGACAGCGAGGGGAGCTGTTTTTT
-,-,TRBV9,TRBJ2-7,CASSVSSSSSYEQYF,TGTGCCAGCAGCGTCAGTAGTAGCAGCTCCTACGAGCAGTACTTC
-,-,TRBV5-1,TRBJ2-4,CASSLDQAKNIQYF,TGCGCCAGCAGCTTGGATCAAGCCAAAAACATTCAGTACTTC
-,-,TRBV5-6,TRBJ1-2,CASSLASGASGYTF,TGTGCCAGCAGCTTGGCCTCAGGGGCATCTGGCTACACCTTC
-,TRBD2,TRBV10-3,TRBJ2-3,CASSAGTSGDTDTQYF,TGTGCCTCAAGTGCCGGGACTAGCGGGGACACAGATACGCAGTATTTT
-,TRBD1,TRBV5-1,TRBJ2-7,CASSVGDSYEQYF,TGCGCCAGCAGCGTGGGGGACAGCTACGAGCAGTACTTC
-,-,TRBV5-4,TRBJ1-6,CASSSLTGFGSSYNSPLHF,TGTGCCAGCAGCTCTCTGACTGGCTTTGGGAGCTCCTATAATTCACCCCTCCACTTT
-,TRBD1,TRBV10-3,TRBJ1-3,CAISDPSTGGGNTIYF,TGTGCCATCAGTGACCCTTCGACAGGGGGAGGAAACACCATATATTTT
-,-,TRBV2,TRBJ1-5,CASREDPRWPQHF,TGTGCCAGCAGAGAAGATCCGAGGTGGCCCCAGCATTTT
-,-,TRBV29-1,TRBJ1-1,CSVAYQVNVNTEAFF,TGCAGCGTTGCATACCAGGTTAATGTGAACACTGAAGCTTTCTTT
few,TRBD2,TRBV2,TRBJ2-3,CASSYLAGDGTDTQYF,TGTGCCAGCAGTTACTTAGCGGGAGATGGGACAGATACGCAGTATTTT
-,-,TRBV19,TRBJ2-6,CASSRGANVLTF,TGTGCCAGTAGTCGTGGGGCCAACGTCCTGACTTTC
-,-,TRBV10-2,TRBJ1-2,CASSARTDANYGYTF,TGCGCCAGCAGTGCTCGGACAGACGCTAACTATGGCTACACCTTC
-,-,TRBV12-5,TRBJ2-5,CASGFPLDPRAEEQYF,TGTGCTAGTGGTTTTCCCCTGGATCCCAGGGCAGAAGAGCAGTACTTC